This T cell receptor beta chain was obtained from a study of blood T cell repertoires in COVID-19. At the level of the study: The analysed material was cDNA or gDNA that came from T cells, B-cell-depleted T cells, or PBMCs.

The protocol was immunoSEQ multiplex PCR, while the TCRdb copy is restricted to in-frame clones and leaves out a portion. The table lists 200,000 to 250,000 clones, approximately 84% of them singletons. V lost 6 bases to trimming and J lost 5 bases, with 7 bases between them. The CDR3 is 11 amino acids. Per the germline V gene, CDR1 is SNHLY and CDR2 is FYNNEI. The sample comprised peripheral blood. The gene calls are TRBV2 and TRBJ1-2, with D uncertain. This receptor was identified in a man aged 45-65 years with acute or convalescent COVID-19. This CDR3 reads CASSEEYGYTF. The DNA of the CDR3 is TGTGCCAGCAGCGAGGAATATGGCTACACCTTC.